This TCR beta chain was sequenced for a study of blood T cell repertoires in COVID-19. This clone came up a few times. J gave up 6 bases and V 3 bases, and 6 bases lay outside the gene matches. Looked up from germline, CDR1 is MDHEN and CDR2 is SYDVKM. The CDR3 has 15 amino acids. The data were produced by immunoSEQ multiplex PCR, yet TCRdb's version contains in-frame clones alone and is incomplete. The sample has about 270,000 clones, under 90% seen once. This chain connects TRBV28 to TRBJ2-1; 9 nucleotides line up with TRBD1. The sequenced material came from peripheral blood. This receptor was identified in a human donor in a cohort sampled during active COVID-19. This CDR3 is CASSFSGQGFNEQFF. The CDR3, as DNA: TGTGCCAGCAGTTTTTCGGGACAGGGCTTCAATGAGCAGTTCTTC.